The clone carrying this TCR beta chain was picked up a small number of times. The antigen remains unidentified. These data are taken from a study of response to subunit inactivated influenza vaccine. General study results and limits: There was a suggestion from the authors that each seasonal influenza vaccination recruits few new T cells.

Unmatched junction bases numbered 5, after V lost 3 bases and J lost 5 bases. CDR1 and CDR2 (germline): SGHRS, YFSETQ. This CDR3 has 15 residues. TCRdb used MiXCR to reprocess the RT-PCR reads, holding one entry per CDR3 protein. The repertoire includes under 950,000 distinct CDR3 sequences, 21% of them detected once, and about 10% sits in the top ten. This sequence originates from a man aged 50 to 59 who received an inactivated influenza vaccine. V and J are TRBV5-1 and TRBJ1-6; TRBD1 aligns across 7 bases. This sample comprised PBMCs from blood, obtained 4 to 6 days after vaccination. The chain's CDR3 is CASSYGQVDNSPLHF. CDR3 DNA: TGCGCCAGCAGCTACGGACAGGTTGATAATTCACCCCTCCACTTT. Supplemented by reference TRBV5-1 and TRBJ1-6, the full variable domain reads KAGVTQTPRYLIKTRGQQVTLSCSPISGHRSVSWYQQTPGQGLQFLFEYFSETQRNKGNFPGRFSGRQFSNSRSEMNVSTLELGDSALYLCASSYGQVDNSPLHFGNGTRLTVT.